This T cell receptor (beta chain) was documented in a study of T cells in Graves' hyperthyroidism and ophthalmopathy. The study, taken as a whole, reports: Blood samples included most of the expanded thyroid clonotypes exceeding 0.001. A model of 13 V-J pairs discriminated ophthalmopathy from stable hyperthyroidism.

The investigators amplified TCR beta CDR3 regions from RNA transcripts. When the TCR CDR3 underwent first-round RT-PCR, the HTBI primer set was used. TCRdb reprocessed the multiplex PCR reads via MiXCR and lists one record per CDR3 protein. In the table there are 250,000 to 350,000 distinct CDR3 sequences, 22% of which are singletons. This clonotype was detected ten times or more. Its antigen is still unknown. The V gene end was trimmed by 1 base and the J gene end by 4 bases; junction bases not matched to a gene: 5. The germline CDR1 and CDR2 sequences are SGHRS and YFSETQ. This CDR3 region has 15 residues. The study excluded patients with uncontrolled infection, other autoimmune disease, pregnancy or lactation.

This TCR derives from a man aged 25 to 45 with Graves' ophthalmopathy. Material: blood. The chain is built from TRBV5-1 and TRBJ2-5; 9 bases fit TRBD2. CDR3 sequence: CASSLSSGSRETQYF. CDR3 sequence (DNA): TGCGCCAGCAGCTTGAGTAGCGGGAGTCGAGAGACCCAGTACTTC.